These 3 T cell receptor beta chains came from one sample sequenced in a study of diagnostic markers for celiac disease. TCRdb reworked the reads into one entry per CDR3 protein, no DNA. Its listing shows several thousand distinct CDR3 sequences. Sequencing was carried out using either unsorted cells or a sorted T cell fraction (not recorded which). These receptors all stem from a human donor. This table probably holds off-target reads from a library built for another chain.

According to its frequency, this clonotype is large (0.1 to 1%). V is TRBV15 and J is TRBJ1-5. The CDR3 length is 14 residues. The germline V gene encodes CDR1 LNHNV and CDR2 YYDKDF (reference sequence). This chain's CDR3 is CATRDEGNNQPQHF.

The chain uses TRBV20-1 and TRBJ2-5; TCRdb calls TRBD1, which cannot be checked without DNA. Germline V gene lookup returns CDR1 DFQATT and CDR2 SNEGSKA (reference sequence). The CDR3 length is 13 residues. This chain's CDR3 is CSAPRRGQETQYF.

Considering frequency, this clonotype is medium-sized (0.01 to 0.1%). V is TRBV4-1 and J is TRBJ2-1; the D call from TCRdb, TRBD2, cannot be confirmed without DNA. Germline loops: CDR1 MGHRA, CDR2 YSYEKL. This CDR3 is built from 16 residues. The CDR3 spells CASSQEGRNSYNEQFF.